The rows below give T cell receptor beta chains drawn from one sample of a study of blood T cells in healthy people across ages. TCRdb used MiXCR to reprocess the 5' RACE reads, holding one entry per CDR3 protein. Among 630,000 or so distinct CDR3 sequences listed, under 30% were seen once. What was sequenced was blood. These receptors were taken from a woman older than 75 in good health. The CDR3 runs from the conserved cysteine through the conserved F or W. D genes are given only for firm matches. Clone size is given for some rows only: seen once, a few or many times, or a class if the clone is expanded.

d_call	j_call	v_call	cdr3_length	clone_size	cdr3_nt	cdr3_aa
TRBD2	TRBJ2-3	TRBV27	18	.	TGTGCCAGCAGCCCTCTCCTAGCGGGGGGGTCATCCGCAGATACGCAGTATTTT	CASSPLLAGGSSADTQYF
.	TRBJ1-2	TRBV18	15	.	TGTGCCAGCTCACGAAGGACAGAGCCTAACTATGGCTACACCTTC	CASSRRTEPNYGYTF
.	TRBJ1-5	TRBV6-1	16	few	TGTGCCAGCAATCCTACCTTCCCCGTTGGCAATCAGCCCCAGCATTTT	CASNPTFPVGNQPQHF
TRBD1	TRBJ1-2	TRBV7-8	15	many	TGTGCCAGCAGCTTAGCTTCAGGACAGGGCTACGGCTACACCTTC	CASSLASGQGYGYTF
TRBD2	TRBJ2-1	TRBV6-4	16	.	TGTGCCAGCAGTGACCCTGCTAGCGGGGGCCACAATGAGCAGTTCTTC	CASSDPASGGHNEQFF
.	TRBJ1-2	TRBV24-1	15	.	TGTGCCACCAGTGACCTGAGGGGGTTTAACTATGGCTACACCTTC	CATSDLRGFNYGYTF
.	TRBJ1-5	TRBV6-4	12	many	TGTGCCAGCAGTGACGGATATCAGCCCCAGCATTTT	CASSDGYQPQHF
.	TRBJ2-6	TRBV5-1	8	many	TGCGCCAGCAGCCTCTGGACTTTC	CASSLWTF
.	TRBJ2-5	TRBV29-1	13	many	TGCAGCGTTGACATCAGGGGTCAAGAGACCCAGTACTTC	CSVDIRGQETQYF
.	TRBJ2-2	TRBV18	15	.	TGTGCCAGCTCCTCAAATGAAGCGAACACCGGGGAGCTGTTTTTT	CASSSNEANTGELFF
.	TRBJ2-5	TRBV12-3/TRBV12-4	15	many	TGTGCCAGCAGCCCGGACTTAGGGGACCGAGAGACCCAGTACTTC	CASSPDLGDRETQYF
.	TRBJ2-6	TRBV28	17	.	TGTGCCAGCAGGCAGAGGGCCGCGATCTCTGGGGCCAACGTCCTGACTTTC	CASRQRAAISGANVLTF
.	TRBJ1-5	TRBV24-1	13	few	TGTGCCACCAGGGCGGGGAACAATCAGCCCCAGCATTTT	CATRAGNNQPQHF
TRBD2	TRBJ2-1	TRBV30	15	few	TGTGCCGGGGCTAGCGGGGGAAGCTCCTACAATGAGCAGTTCTTC	CAGASGGSSYNEQFF
TRBD2	TRBJ2-1	TRBV20-1	12	.	TGCAGTGCTCAGCGGGAGGGGGACGAGCAGTTCTTC	CSAQREGDEQFF
.	TRBJ1-2	TRBV7-8	13	many	TGTGCCAGCAGCCTGGGGCAGCCCTTCGGCTACACCTTC	CASSLGQPFGYTF
TRBD1	TRBJ1-1	TRBV5-1	16	.	TGCGCCAGCGGCTTAACCGGGACAGGGAGAGGAGCTGAAGCTTTCTTT	CASGLTGTGRGAEAFF
.	TRBJ2-4	TRBV3-1	13	.	TGTGTCAGCAGCCAAGGGCGTGAGAAGACCCTGTACTTC	CVSSQGREKTLYF
TRBD1	TRBJ1-1	TRBV7-2	14	many	TGTGCCAGCAGCTTAGAGACAGGGGACACTGAAGCTTTCTTT	CASSLETGDTEAFF
.	TRBJ2-7	TRBV19	14	.	TGTGCCAGTAGTGGCGGGACCTCCAAGGGCGAGCAGTACTTC	CASSGGTSKGEQYF
.	TRBJ1-1	TRBV7-2	14	.	TGTGCCAGCAGCCTCGCCAGGCTTGGCACTGAAGCTTTCTTT	CASSLARLGTEAFF
.	TRBJ2-2	TRBV5-1	15	few	TGCGCCAGCAGCTTTCGACAGCCGAACACCGGGGAGCTGTTTTTT	CASSFRQPNTGELFF
.	TRBJ1-1	TRBV6-1	13	.	TGTGCCAGCAGTAAGACACCGAACACTGAAGCTTTCTTT	CASSKTPNTEAFF
TRBD2	TRBJ2-5	TRBV4-3	19	many	TGCGCCAGCAGCCAAGGTTTCGGGACTAGCGGGGGGGGCCCCAGGACCCAGTACTTC	CASSQGFGTSGGGPRTQYF
.	TRBJ2-3	TRBV12-3/TRBV12-4	14	.	TGTGCCAGCACCAATTTGGGTAGCACAGATACGCAGTATTTT	CASTNLGSTDTQYF
.	TRBJ2-1	TRBV18	14	.	TGTGCCAGCTCAATCCCCGGGCGCCCCCACGAGCAGTTCTTC	CASSIPGRPHEQFF
.	TRBJ1-2	TRBV7-2	13	many	TGTGCCAGCAGCTTACGCCTGGGCCTAGGCTACACCTTC	CASSLRLGLGYTF
TRBD2	TRBJ2-3	TRBV4-3	16	many	TGCGCCAGCAGCCAAGTTACGGCGGGGAGGGCAGATACGCAGTATTTT	CASSQVTAGRADTQYF
TRBD1	TRBJ2-5	TRBV20-1	14	few	TGCAGTGCTAGGGGGACAGGGCAGGGAGAGACCCAGTACTTC	CSARGTGQGETQYF
.	TRBJ1-5	TRBV5-1	15	many	TGCGCCAGCAGCTTGTTTGCAGGTAGCAATCAGCCCCAGCATTTT	CASSLFAGSNQPQHF
.	TRBJ1-1	TRBV5-1	14	many	TGCGCCAGCAGCTTGATGGCAGCCAACACTGAAGCTTTCTTT	CASSLMAANTEAFF
.	TRBJ1-1	TRBV7-2	15	.	TGTGCCAGCAGCTTAGATGGCGCACCGAACACTGAAGCTTTCTTT	CASSLDGAPNTEAFF
.	TRBJ1-1	TRBV7-2	16	few	TGTGCCAGCAGTCAGTCCGTTGGCAGGTCGATCACTGAAGCTTTCTTT	CASSQSVGRSITEAFF
.	TRBJ1-1	TRBV7-2	16	.	TGTGCCAGCAGCCCCCGGGCAGGGCCCGTGGTTGGTGAAGCTTTCTTT	CASSPRAGPVVGEAFF
.	TRBJ2-3	TRBV11-1	16	many	TGTGCCAGCAGCTTGGGAGGGGGCCAACGCACAGATACGCAGTATTTT	CASSLGGGQRTDTQYF
.	TRBJ1-5	TRBV7-2	13	.	TGTGCCAGCAGCTTTGAAGGTTATCAGCCCCAGCATTTT	CASSFEGYQPQHF
.	TRBJ2-1	TRBV28	14	many	TGTGCCAGCAGTTCCCTCCCCGATTGGAATGAGCAGTTCTTC	CASSSLPDWNEQFF
TRBD1	TRBJ2-5	TRBV20-1	15	many	TGCAGTGCCCTCCTCGGGACAGGGGTAGAAGAGACCCAGTACTTC	CSALLGTGVEETQYF
.	TRBJ2-3	TRBV24-1	14	many	TGTGCCACCAGTGTTGGGGTAGATACAGATACGCAGTATTTT	CATSVGVDTDTQYF
.	TRBJ2-7	TRBV3-1	15	many	TGTGCCAGCAGCCAAGCACCCCACGGGCGCTACGAGCAGTACTTC	CASSQAPHGRYEQYF
TRBD2	TRBJ2-3	TRBV7-6	15	.	TGTGCCAGCAGCTTAGAACTAGCGGGGCCAAATACGCAGTATTTT	CASSLELAGPNTQYF
TRBD2	TRBJ2-7	TRBV6-2/TRBV6-3	14	.	TGTGCCAGCAGTTACTCGGCTAGCGGCTACGAGCAGTACTTC	CASSYSASGYEQYF
TRBD1	TRBJ1-6	TRBV5-1	15	.	TGCGCCAGCAGCTTGGTGTGGGACAGTAATTCACCCCTCCACTTT	CASSLVWDSNSPLHF
.	TRBJ2-7	TRBV28	16	many	TGTGCCAGCAGTCCTATCGGGACGGTCTGGTCCCACGAGCAGTACTTC	CASSPIGTVWSHEQYF
.	TRBJ2-1	TRBV7-2	13	.	TGTGCCAGCAGCTTCGACCAAGCAGCTGAGCAGTTCTTC	CASSFDQAAEQFF
.	TRBJ2-7	TRBV7-6	14	many	TGTGCCAGCAGCTTAGGCGGGGATGGCTACGAGCAGTACTTC	CASSLGGDGYEQYF
TRBD1	TRBJ2-7	TRBV12-3/TRBV12-4	17	many	TGTGCCAGCAGTTTAGAGGGCGTTCGGACAGGGACGGGCGAGCAGTACTTC	CASSLEGVRTGTGEQYF
TRBD1	TRBJ2-5	TRBV20-1	15	many	TGCAGTGCTAGGCTCCCGACAGGGATCCCGCGGGCCCAGTACTTC	CSARLPTGIPRAQYF